This T cell receptor beta chain was retrieved from a study of T cells in Graves' hyperthyroidism and ophthalmopathy. Regarding the study as a whole: Most clonotypes expanded in the thyroid (above 0.001) were also present in blood.

Germline CDR1 MNHEY, CDR2 SVGEGT. CDR3 size: 14 residues. V lost 2 bases and J lost 5, with 12 bases in between. The source material, RNA transcripts, was used to amplify TCR beta CDR3 regions. When the TCR CDR3 underwent first-round RT-PCR, the HTBI primer set was used. TCRdb reanalysed the multiplex PCR reads using MiXCR and keeps one entry per CDR3 protein. The table includes hundreds of thousands of distinct CDR3 sequences, approximately 13% detected once. This clonotype was counted a few times. What it binds is not known. Clinical symptoms, serum thyroxine, TRAb, thyroid ultrasound and orbital computed tomography informed diagnoses.

The sequence came from a woman under 40 with Graves' hyperthyroidism that later progressed to Graves' ophthalmopathy. This sequence joins TRBV6-2 or TRBV6-3 and TRBJ1-1; perhaps TRBD1 as D (5 bases). The specimen was blood. CDR3 loop: CASSYMGGSTEAFF. DNA for the CDR3: TGTGCCAGCAGTTACATGGGGGGGAGTACTGAAGCTTTCTTT.